One T cell receptor beta chain is described in this entry. This clone was counted a single time. Its target antigen remains unknown. Base qualities are missing; no much larger clone stands one base away. The sample contains more than one DNA sequence encoding this CDR3. The data stem from a study of T cell changes during pregnancy in multiple sclerosis (dated by TCRdb to 2018 to 2020). For context, the study as a whole: Changes in the T cell repertoire over the course of pregnancy were examined in this study in women with multiple sclerosis.

Ends trimmed: V by 5 bases, J by 5 bases; bases unmatched to a gene: 3. The germline V gene sets CDR1 to SGHTA and CDR2 to FQGNSA. The CDR3 runs 14 residues from the cysteine to the phenylalanine. The DNA shown is the 42-base CDR3, in frame from base 1. Libraries were made using the immunoSEQ multiplex PCR assay. TCRdb mirrors the immuneACCESS table, restricted to in-frame sequences. Some clones are absent from its copies; in checked studies, under half trace to an unresolved V gene, and the reason for the others is unknown. This sample lists approximately 35,000 clones; more than 90% were detected once. The biggest ten clones account for about 0.4% of the sample.

This clonotype was sampled from a female donor in good health, enrolled as a control in a pregnancy study. Sequenced material: CD4+ T cells from peripheral blood mononuclear cells, taken in the second trimester of pregnancy. This receptor chain uses TRBV7-2 and TRBJ2-7; TRBD2 fits 13 bases in the junction. The CDR3 sequence is CASSPGLAGDEQYF. The DNA reads TGTGCCAGCAGCCCCGGACTAGCGGGGGACGAGCAGTACTTC.